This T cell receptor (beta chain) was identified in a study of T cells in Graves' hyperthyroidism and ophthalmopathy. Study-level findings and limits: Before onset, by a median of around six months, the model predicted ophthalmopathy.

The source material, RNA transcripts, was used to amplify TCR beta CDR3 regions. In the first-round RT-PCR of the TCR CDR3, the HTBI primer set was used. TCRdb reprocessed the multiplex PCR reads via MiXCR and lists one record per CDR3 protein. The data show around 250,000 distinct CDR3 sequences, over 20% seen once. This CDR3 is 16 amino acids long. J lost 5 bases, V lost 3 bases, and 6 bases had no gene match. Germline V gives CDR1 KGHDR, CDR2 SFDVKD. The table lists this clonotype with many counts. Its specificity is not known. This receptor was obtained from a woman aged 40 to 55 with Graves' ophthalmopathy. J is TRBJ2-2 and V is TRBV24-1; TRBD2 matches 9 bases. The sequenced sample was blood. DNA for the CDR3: TGTGCCACCAGTGATCGCCGGACTAGCGCGACCGGGGAGCTGTTTTTT. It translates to CATSDRRTSATGELFF.